The clone carrying this T cell receptor beta chain occurred many times. As for time point: newly diagnosed GD, antithyroid drugs for less than 3 months. Making the TCR library involved RNA that had been extracted from PBMCs. Construction of the TCR beta libraries employed iRepertoire HTBI primers in conjunction with Arm-PCR of CDR3 regions. TCRdb analysed the multiplex PCR reads with MiXCR anew, one entry per CDR3 protein. The sample lists approximately 480,000 distinct CDR3 sequences, 15% to 20% occurring once. This entry comes from a study of regulatory T cells in long-lasting Graves disease. The germline CDR1 and CDR2 sequences are GTSNPN and SVGIG (reference sequence). The V end lost 5 bases, the J end lost 8 bases, and 16 bases lay between the germline ends. CDR3 size: 13 residues. The same specimen was also included in a second study, on T cells in Graves' hyperthyroidism and ophthalmopathy.

This clonotype was obtained from a man between 35 and 55 years old with Graves disease. V and J are TRBV30 and TRBJ1-3; possible D gene TRBD1, 5 bases. The sample was peripheral blood mononuclear cells (PBMCs), taken at new diagnosis, from a patient treated with antithyroid drugs. The DNA for the CDR3 is TGTGCCTGGGAAACAGGAGGTTTAGACACCATATATTTT. Amino acids: CAWETGGLDTIYF.